These 5 T cell receptor beta chains were all obtained from the same sample, sequenced in a study of shared clonotypes between healthy human individuals. TCRdb's table, derived via immunoSEQ multiplex PCR, lists solely in-frame clones and lacks some. The data show 2 million or so clones, approximately 95% seen once. The sequenced material came from naive CD4+ T cells sorted from blood. Documented subset: CD45RA+ positively selected. Receptor source: a man aged 18-30 years in good health.

As DNA, the CDR3 is TGTGCCAGCAGCTCCAGCGGGGGATGGGAGACCCAGTACTTC. Translating it yields CASSSSGGWETQYF. This chain connects TRBV5-4 to TRBJ2-5; 8 bases agree with TRBD2. This CDR3 contains 14 residues. Germline CDR1 is SGHNT and CDR2 is YYREEE (reference sequence). J lost 5 bases, V lost 3 bases, and 6 bases had no gene match. Complete variable domain (other parts from reference TRBV5-4 and TRBJ2-5): ETGVTQSPTHLIKTRGQQVTLRCSSQSGHNTVSWYQQALGQGPQFIFQYYREEENGRGNFPPRFSGLQFPNYSSELNVNALELDDSALYLCASSSSGGWETQYFGPGTRLLVL.

The chain carries TRBV6-1 and TRBJ2-7; 7 bases map to TRBD1. The CDR3 loop spans 17 amino acids. CDR1 and CDR2 (germline): MNHNS, SASEGT. V lost 0 bases, J lost 1 base, and 9 bases stayed unmatched. CDR3 sequence: CASSEAPPGQASYEQYF. The DNA for the CDR3 is TGTGCCAGCAGTGAAGCGCCCCCCGGACAGGCGTCCTACGAGCAGTACTTC.

The gene calls are TRBV11-2 and TRBJ2-1; D might be TRBD1 or TRBD2, each matching 5 bases. CDR3 length: 15 residues. The V end lost 5 bases, the J end lost 8 bases, and 19 bases lay between the germline ends. CDR1 and CDR2 (germline): SGHAT, FQNNGV. Written as DNA, the CDR3 is TGTGCCAGCAGCCCTCCGTGGGGGAGAATAGATGAGCAGTTCTTC. Translating gives CASSPPWGRIDEQFF.

This clone was observed at least ten times. J is TRBJ2-5 and V is TRBV7-3; D gene ambiguous. Germline CDR1 SGHTA, CDR2 FQGTGA. Trimming took 1 base from V and 2 from J, leaving 5 bases between them. The CDR3 consists of 13 residues. CDR3 protein: CASSLMVQETQYF. CDR3 bases: TGTGCCAGCAGCTTAATGGTACAAGAGACCCAGTACTTC.

For the CDR3, the DNA is TGTGCCAGCAGTTTAGGACTAGCGGGGAACCAAGAGACCCAGTACTTC. Translating it yields CASSLGLAGNQETQYF. The V call is TRBV2, the J call TRBJ2-5, with TRBD2 matching 12 bases. V lost 5 bases and J lost 0; bases outside the gene matches: 4. The CDR3 loop spans 16 amino acids. Germline CDR1 is SNHLY and CDR2 is FYNNEI.